These 8 T cell receptor beta chains came from one sample sequenced in a study of blood T cell repertoires in COVID-19. Profiled with immunoSEQ multiplex PCR; TCRdb holds only in-frame clones, not every one. The table includes approximately 400,000 clones, 70% to 90% detected once. The specimen sequenced was PBMCs or T cells enriched from blood (not recorded which). The receptors stem from a man aged 25-45 years who had recovered from COVID-19.

This chain uses TRBV18 with TRBJ1-2, with 9 bases that match TRBD1. Trimming took 4 bases from V and 2 from J; bases not matched to a gene: 5. The CDR3 extends over 15 amino acids. The germline CDR1 and CDR2 sequences are KGHSH and LQKENI. The CDR3 coding sequence is TGTGCCAGCTCACTTACCGGGACAGGGAACTATGGCTACACCTTC. Residues: CASSLTGTGNYGYTF.

This clone was found a few times. V is TRBV6-1 and J is TRBJ1-5; 7 positions agree with TRBD1. With V trimmed by 3 bases and J by 6 bases, 8 bases remained unmatched. The CDR3 covers 15 residues. The germline V gene has CDR1 MNHNS and CDR2 SASEGT. The DNA of the CDR3 is TGTGCCAGCAGTGACCAGGACAGGTCGGCTCAGCCCCAGCATTTT. This sequence encodes CASSDQDRSAQPQHF.

V usage is TRBV5-1 and J usage is TRBJ1-1, with TRBD1 identical over 7 bases. The CDR3 contains 12 residues. Trimming took 4 bases from V and 10 from J; bases not matched to a gene: 7. Germline CDR1 is SGHRS and CDR2 is YFSETQ. CDR3 protein: CASSEQGRGAFF. In DNA form, the CDR3 reads TGCGCCAGCAGCGAACAGGGGCGGGGAGCTTTCTTT.

The chain couples TRBV19 to TRBJ1-2, with D tentatively TRBD1 (5 bases). The germline CDR1 and CDR2 sequences are LNHDA and SQIVND (reference sequence). Trimming shortened V by 5 bases and J by 8 bases, and 21 bases separated the two germline ends. The CDR3 has 15 amino acids. CDR3 DNA sequence: TGTGCCAGTAGTGACGCTCGCCGGGACTTTGGCGGCTACACCTTC. Amino acid sequence: CASSDARRDFGGYTF.

The chain has TRBV27 and TRBJ2-6, with D maybe TRBD1 (6 bases). Per the germline V gene, CDR1 is MNHEY and CDR2 is SMNVEV (reference sequence). The V and J ends lost 5 bases and 3 bases respectively, with 14 bases between them. CDR3 length equals 16 residues. CDR3 residues: CASSTDSYSGANVLTF. The CDR3 coding sequence is TGTGCCAGCAGTACGGACAGCTATAGTGGGGCCAACGTCCTGACTTTC. Together with reference TRBV27 and TRBJ2-6, the CDR3 gives the full variable domain: EAQVTQNPRYLITVTGKKLTVTCSQNMNHEYMSWYRQDPGLGLRQIYYSMNVEVTDKGDVPEGYKVSRKEKRNFPLILESPSPNQTSLYFCASSTDSYSGANVLTFGAGSRLTVL.

The chain couples TRBV2 to TRBJ2-5; 7 positions agree with TRBD1. CDR1 is SNHLY, CDR2 FYNNEI, per germline. CDR3 length: 14 amino acids. V lost 5 bases, J lost 5 bases, and 8 bases stayed unmatched. DNA for the CDR3: TGTGCCAGCAGTAAAACAGGGGTAGGGGAGACCCAGTACTTC. Translating gives CASSKTGVGETQYF.

The chain employs TRBV4-2 and TRBJ2-4, with D possibly TRBD2 on 6 matching bases. Germline CDR1 is LGHNA and CDR2 is YNFKEQ. V lost 3 bases and J 8 bases, leaving 14 bases between the germline ends. This CDR3 is 14 amino acids long. The CDR3 DNA sequence: TGTGCCAGCAGCCAGGGGACTCTTTTGGACATTCAGTACTTC. Translated, it gives CASSQGTLLDIQYF.

The CDR3 region is CASSLTPDSYGYTF. The CDR3 DNA sequence: TGTGCCAGCAGCTTAACCCCGGACTCCTATGGCTACACCTTC. This chain connects TRBV7-3 to TRBJ1-2; D is unresolved. V was clipped by 0 bases and J by 4 bases, with 9 bases between them. CDR1 is SGHTA and CDR2 is FQGTGA in the germline V gene. This CDR3 spans 14 amino acids.